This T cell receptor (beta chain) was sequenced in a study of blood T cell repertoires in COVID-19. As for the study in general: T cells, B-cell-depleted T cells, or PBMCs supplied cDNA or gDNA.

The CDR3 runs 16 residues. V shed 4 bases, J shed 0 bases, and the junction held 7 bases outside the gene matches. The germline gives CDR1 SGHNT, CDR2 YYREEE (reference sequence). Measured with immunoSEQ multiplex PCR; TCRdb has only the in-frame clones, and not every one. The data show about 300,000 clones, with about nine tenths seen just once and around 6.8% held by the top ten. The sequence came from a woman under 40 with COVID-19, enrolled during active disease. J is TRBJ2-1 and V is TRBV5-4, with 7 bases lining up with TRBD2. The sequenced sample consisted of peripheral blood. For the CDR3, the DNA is TGTGCCAGCAGCCCATCGGGGGGTGCCTCCTACAATGAGCAGTTCTTC. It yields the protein CASSPSGGASYNEQFF.